Below, one T cell receptor (beta chain) is given with its context. CDR1 and CDR2 (germline): SGHVS, FNYEAQ. V gave up 5 bases and J gave up 1 base, with 17 bases separating them. This CDR3 contains 16 residues. The sample originates from a study of blood T cell repertoires in COVID-19. Study-wide context: Collection of acute and convalescent COVID-19 samples took place in the United States, Italy and Spain. T cells, B-cell-depleted T cells, or PBMCs provided the cDNA or gDNA that served as material.

The repertoire was sequenced with immunoSEQ multiplex PCR; TCRdb's copy has only in-frame clones and lacks some. The profile shows fewer than 150,000 clones, over 70% of them singletons. This chain connects TRBV7-6 to TRBJ2-5; D may be TRBD2 (6 bases). The receptor was derived from a man older than 75 with acute or convalescent COVID-19. Sequencing was done on a sample of peripheral blood. CDR3 protein: CASSRNYGGLQETQYF. CDR3 in DNA: TGTGCCAGCAGCCGAAACTACGGGGGTCTCCAAGAGACCCAGTACTTC.